Sequencing of this TCR beta chain was carried out in a study of T-cell reconstitution after alpha-beta-depleted transplantation in children. Overall study findings and caveats: Surviving recipient T cells and thymic progenitors accounted for the high day-60 TCRbeta diversity observed in some patients.

Preparation of the TCRbeta library involved a method that used unique molecular identifiers. TCRdb re-analysed the PCR reads in MiXCR, keeping a single row per CDR3 protein. The sample records hundreds of thousands of distinct CDR3 sequences, roughly 16% being singletons. This clonotype showed up just a few times. Its specificity is not known. The receptor was isolated from a boy less than two years old who had a stem cell transplant for Wiskott-Aldrich syndrome, so the T cells may come from the graft donor. Source: PBMCs, mostly from graft donor cells, taken 360 days after TCRalphabeta/CD19-depleted stem cell transplant.

The CDR3, as DNA: TGCAGCGCTCGAAATCCGGGGGCCGGGGGCATTTACGAGCAGTACTTC. Protein: CSARNPGAGGIYEQYF. The chain combines TRBV29-1 with TRBJ2-7; the D call may be TRBD1 or TRBD2 (6 bases each). The CDR3 runs to 16 residues. Trimming took 7 bases from V and 4 from J, leaving 26 bases between them. In germline, CDR1 is SQVTM, CDR2 ANQGSEA.